What follows are 31 T cell receptor beta chains derived from one specimen sequenced in a study of T cells in Graves' hyperthyroidism and ophthalmopathy. RNA transcripts were the template for amplifying TCR beta CDR3 regions. In the first-round RT-PCR of the TCR CDR3, the HTBI primer set was used. TCRdb redid the calling of the multiplex PCR reads with MiXCR, one entry per CDR3 protein. The sample has some 740,000 distinct CDR3 sequences, less than 15% seen once. The sample comprised blood. These receptors all stem from a woman younger than 35 with Graves' hyperthyroidism.

This clonotype was observed at least ten times. The V and J genes are TRBV5-1 and TRBJ1-4; D unclear. The CDR3 is 14 amino acids. V dropped 2 bases and J dropped 6 bases, with 11 bases sitting between them. Germline loops: CDR1 SGHRS, CDR2 YFSETQ. CDR3 sequence reads: CASSFLPGDEKLFF. Written as DNA, the CDR3 is TGCGCCAGCAGCTTTTTACCAGGCGATGAAAAACTGTTTTTT.

Ten or more counts support this clonotype. This chain links TRBV18 with TRBJ1-4; unclear D gene. Trimming took 3 bases from V and 5 from J, leaving 10 bases between them. CDR3 length: 14 amino acids. Germline values: CDR1 KGHSH, CDR2 LQKENI. CDR3: CASSPSGTNEKLFF. DNA for the CDR3: TGTGCCAGCTCACCGAGCGGAACCAATGAAAAACTGTTTTTT.

The J gene is TRBJ2-2, the V gene TRBV6-2 or TRBV6-3; weak D call: TRBD2 (5 bases). Trimming removed 1 base at V and 9 bases at J, with 9 bases between. Germline lookup yields CDR1 MNHEY and CDR2 SVGEGT. The CDR3 loop spans 13 amino acids. The CDR3 DNA reads as TGTGCCAGCAGTTACTGGGAGAGGAGGGAGCTGTTTTTT. Its protein product is CASSYWERRELFF.

In its sample, this clonotype was seen many times. The V and J genes are TRBV18 and TRBJ1-3; D possibly corresponds to TRBD1 (5 bases). This CDR3 region has 15 residues. Germline lookup yields CDR1 KGHSH and CDR2 LQKENI. Trimming shortened V by 5 bases and J by 1 base, and 12 bases separated the two germline ends. The CDR3 nucleotides read TGTGCCAGCTCATCCAGGACACCTTCTGGAAACACCATATATTTT. Protein product: CASSSRTPSGNTIYF.

This clonotype was counted at least ten times. The chain has TRBV30 and TRBJ2-5; maybe TRBD2 (5 bases). V was shortened by 3 bases and J by 1 base, with 12 bases between the two germline ends. There are 14 residues in the CDR3. Germline CDR1 and CDR2: GTSNPN and SVGIG (reference sequence). The CDR3 sequence: CAWSEDGIQETQYF. The DNA for the CDR3 is TGTGCCTGGAGCGAGGACGGGATCCAAGAGACCCAGTACTTC.

This clonotype was observed a few times. The chain carries TRBV6-1 and TRBJ2-1; no clear D. V was cut by 5 bases and J by 5 bases, with 10 bases left in between. From germline, CDR1 is MNHNS and CDR2 SASEGT. This CDR3 is 13 amino acids long. Written as DNA, the CDR3 is TGTGCCAGCAGTTTCGCCTACCACAATGAGCAGTTCTTC. This codes for CASSFAYHNEQFF.

The rearrangement links TRBV29-1 to TRBJ2-1; 13 positions match TRBD2. CDR3 length: 14 residues. CDR1 SQVTM and CDR2 ANQGSEA come from the germline V gene. V dropped 7 bases and J dropped 4; count of bases not matched to a gene: 4. The CDR3 DNA is TGCAGCGCCTTACTAGCGGGAGGGTACAATGAGCAGTTCTTC. Protein: CSALLAGGYNEQFF.

This clonotype was found many times. The V call is TRBV14, the J call TRBJ2-3, with D possibly matching TRBD1 (5 bases). V lost 3 bases and J 5 bases, leaving 12 bases between the germline ends. Looked up from germline, CDR1 is SGHDN and CDR2 is FVKESK. This CDR3 spans 14 amino acids. The CDR3 loop reads CASSHFQGLDTQYF. CDR3 DNA sequence: TGTGCCAGCAGCCACTTCCAGGGCCTAGATACGCAGTATTTT.

The chain couples TRBV6-5 to TRBJ2-6; possibly TRBD1 for D (6 bases). V shed 4 bases and J shed 1 base, with 17 bases lying between them. This CDR3 is built from 18 residues. The V gene's germline CDR1 is MNHEY and CDR2 SVGAGI. In DNA form, the CDR3 reads TGTGCCAGCAGTTTGGGGGCAGGGATTCTATCTGGGGCCAACGTCCTGACTTTC. It yields the protein CASSLGAGILSGANVLTF.

The chain joins TRBV20-1 to TRBJ2-1, with TRBD2 identical over 7 bases. Trimming took 7 bases from V and 0 from J; bases not matched to a gene: 6. CDR3 size: 14 residues. Looked up from germline, CDR1 is DFQATT and CDR2 is SNEGSKA (reference sequence). DNA for the CDR3: TGCAGTGTGGAGGGAGGGAGCTCCTACAATGAGCAGTTCTTC. Encoded protein: CSVEGGSSYNEQFF.

The chain couples TRBV5-6 to TRBJ2-7, with 7 bases fitting TRBD1. V lost 1 base to trimming and J lost 2 bases; unmatched junction nucleotides: 6. Germline CDR1 SGHDT, CDR2 YYEEEE. The CDR3 extends over 15 amino acids. CDR3 nucleotide sequence: TGTGCCAGCAGCTTGCTGGGACAGAAGACCTACGAGCAGTACTTC. Translation: CASSLLGQKTYEQYF.

This clonotype was picked up many times. J is TRBJ2-7 and V is TRBV27; 7 bases map to TRBD1. The CDR3 loop spans 16 amino acids. V trimming: 4 bases; J trimming: 7 bases; junction bases outside the gene matches: 16. Germline CDR1 and CDR2: MNHEY and SMNVEV (reference sequence). As DNA, the CDR3 is TGTGCCAGCAGTTCCTCGACGACAGGGACCCCTCGTGAGCAGTACTTC. It codes for CASSSSTTGTPREQYF.

CDR3 in amino acids: CSASILQGREQYF. CDR3 sequence (DNA): TGCAGTGCTAGTATTTTACAGGGGCGAGAGCAGTACTTC. This chain uses TRBV20-1 with TRBJ2-7, with 7 bases that match TRBD1. The CDR3 covers 13 residues. Unmatched junction bases numbered 9, after V lost 3 bases and J lost 7 bases. CDR1 and CDR2 from the germline V gene are DFQATT and SNEGSKA (reference sequence).

The V and J genes are TRBV19 and TRBJ1-1; D ambiguous. From germline, CDR1 is LNHDA and CDR2 SQIVND (reference sequence). The ends were cut back, 6 bases at V and 5 bases at J, with 10 bases in the middle. This CDR3 is built from 12 residues. The CDR3 spells CASRLDQTEAFF. CDR3 bases: TGTGCCAGTAGATTGGACCAGACTGAAGCTTTCTTT.

This clonotype was seen a handful of times. The chain has TRBV4-1 and TRBJ2-2; no clear D. Germline assignment: CDR1 MGHRA and CDR2 YSYEKL. The CDR3 has 13 residues. Deletions cut 0 bases from V and 7 bases from J, with 6 bases between. CDR3: CASSQERIGELFF. The CDR3 bases are TGCGCCAGCAGCCAAGAACGAATCGGGGAGCTGTTTTTT.

This clonotype was counted many times. V and J are TRBV20-1 and TRBJ1-5; D is unclear. The germline V gene has CDR1 DFQATT and CDR2 SNEGSKA (reference sequence). Trimming removed 6 bases at V and 7 bases at J, with 16 bases between. There are 13 residues in the CDR3. The CDR3 DNA reads TGCAGTGCCGCATCGCTCGTAGCGCAGCCCCAGCATTTT. It translates to CSAASLVAQPQHF.

In this sample, this clonotype turned up many times. The chain links TRBV7-9 to TRBJ2-5, with 7 bases that match TRBD1. The CDR3 totals 18 residues. V shed 1 base, J shed 2 bases, and the junction held 13 bases outside the gene matches. Germline lookup yields CDR1 SEHNR and CDR2 FQNEAQ (reference sequence). CDR3 bases: TGTGCCAGCAGCTTAGTTTCATACAGGGGAGTCGGACAAGAGACCCAGTACTTC. Amino acid sequence: CASSLVSYRGVGQETQYF.

The sample holds a few counts of this clonotype. The chain couples TRBV18 to TRBJ1-4, with a possible D match to TRBD1 (5 bases). Germline assignment: CDR1 KGHSH and CDR2 LQKENI. V gave up 3 bases and J gave up 0 bases, with 11 bases separating them. CDR3 length: 16 residues. CDR3 in amino acids: CASSPLQGATNEKLFF. CDR3 nucleotides: TGTGCCAGCTCACCTCTTCAGGGCGCAACTAATGAAAAACTGTTTTTT.

This clonotype appeared many times. V gene TRBV28 combines with J gene TRBJ1-4; D remains unclear. Germline lookup yields CDR1 MDHEN and CDR2 SYDVKM. CDR3 size: 11 residues. The CDR3, as DNA: TGTGTGGCCGGCGGTAATGAAAAACTGTTTTTT. Its translation: CVAGGNEKLFF.

This clonotype occurred a few times. This sequence joins TRBV20-1 and TRBJ2-3, with D perhaps matching TRBD1 or TRBD2 (5 bases each). V was shortened by 0 bases and J by 1 base, with 17 bases between the two germline ends. Germline lookup yields CDR1 DFQATT and CDR2 SNEGSKA (reference sequence). This CDR3 is built from 17 residues. The CDR3 region is CSARDSEGPLGTDTQYF. CDR3 in DNA: TGCAGTGCTAGAGATTCTGAGGGGCCGTTGGGCACAGATACGCAGTATTTT.

The chain is built from TRBV7-9 and TRBJ2-1, with 7 nucleotides matching TRBD1. CDR3 size: 16 residues. The V and J ends lost 5 bases and 4 bases, in that order; junction bases with no gene match: 11. Looked up from germline, CDR1 is SEHNR and CDR2 is FQNEAQ (reference sequence). Written as DNA, the CDR3 is TGTGCCAGCAGCCCCTTCATAGGGGGCTCTTACAATGAGCAGTTCTTC. It yields the protein CASSPFIGGSYNEQFF.

V is TRBV19 and J is TRBJ2-7; 8 bases agree with TRBD1. Germline CDR1 LNHDA, CDR2 SQIVND (reference sequence). The CDR3 has 15 amino acids. The trim removed 7 bases at V and 7 bases at J, leaving 15 bases unmatched. The CDR3 sequence: CASTRGGTGEREQYF. In nucleotides, the CDR3 is TGTGCCAGTACCCGAGGGGGGACAGGTGAAAGGGAGCAGTACTTC.

The chain recombines TRBV14 with TRBJ2-5; the D gene is possibly TRBD1 (5 bases). With 5 bases removed from V and 6 bases from J, the gap between germline ends came to 19 bases. The germline V gene encodes CDR1 SGHDN and CDR2 FVKESK. CDR3 length: 15 residues. DNA for the CDR3: TGTGCCAGCAGCACTCACCTTGAGCAGGGAAAGACCCAGTACTTC. Its translation: CASSTHLEQGKTQYF. The entire variable domain, with the rest obtained from reference TRBV14 and TRBJ2-5, is as follows: EAGVTQFPSHSVIEKGQTVTLRCDPISGHDNLYWYRRVMGKEIKFLLHFVKESKQDESGMPNNRFLAERTGGTYSTLKVQPAELEDSGVYFCASSTHLEQGKTQYFGPGTRLLVL.

In this sample, this clonotype turned up many times. The rearrangement uses TRBV2 and TRBJ1-5; no definite D call. The CDR3 has 13 amino acids. Trimming cost V 6 bases and J 6 bases, with 12 bases left between them. Germline V gene sequence: CDR1 SNHLY, CDR2 FYNNEI. CDR3 amino acids: CASRGRGGQPQHF. The CDR3 region has the DNA TGTGCCAGCAGGGGGAGAGGCGGTCAGCCCCAGCATTTT.

The table lists this clonotype with many counts. CDR3 sequence reads: CASSVEGASFNEQFF. The CDR3 DNA is TGTGCCAGCAGCGTAGAGGGGGCTAGTTTCAATGAGCAGTTCTTC. V is TRBV9 and J is TRBJ2-1; 7 nucleotides agree with TRBD1. Trimming took 0 bases from V and 6 from J; bases not matched to a gene: 6. Germline V lookup: CDR1 SGDLS, CDR2 YYNGEE. The length of the CDR3 is 15 residues.

The sample holds a few counts of this clonotype. The chain employs TRBV19 and TRBJ2-7; 8 positions agree with TRBD1. The CDR3 length is 13 residues. After removal of 8 bases from V and 6 bases from J, the junction contained 9 bases not matched to a gene. Germline V lookup: CDR1 LNHDA, CDR2 SQIVND (reference sequence). The CDR3 coding sequence is TGTGCCAGTGCCGGACAGGGACTGGTCGAGCAGTACTTC. It codes for CASAGQGLVEQYF.

The J gene is TRBJ1-1, the V gene TRBV19; D unresolved. Germline assignment: CDR1 LNHDA and CDR2 SQIVND (reference sequence). The CDR3 consists of 15 residues. V was cut by 3 bases and J by 2 bases, with 13 bases left in between. The CDR3 region has the DNA TGTGCCAGTAGTATTATCCTCTCGGTTAACACTGAAGCTTTCTTT. Translating gives CASSIILSVNTEAFF.

This clonotype was seen many times. This chain uses TRBV5-6 with TRBJ2-2; D is perhaps TRBD2 (6 bases). V shed 4 bases and J shed 0 bases, with 13 bases lying between them. Germline V CDR1 and CDR2: SGHDT, YYEEEE. This CDR3 comprises 16 residues. In DNA form, the CDR3 reads TGTGCCAGCAGCAGGGACTCTCGCGCGAACACCGGGGAGCTGTTTTTT. Translating gives CASSRDSRANTGELFF.

The sample holds a few counts of this clonotype. The V call is TRBV10-3, the J call TRBJ2-1; 7 nucleotides agree with TRBD2. J gave up 1 base and V 3 bases, and 6 bases lay outside the gene matches. Germline V gives CDR1 ENHRY, CDR2 SYGVKD. This CDR3 is 16 amino acids long. As DNA, the CDR3 is TGTGCCATCAGTGATGAAACGGGAGGTTCCTACAATGAGCAGTTCTTC. Its translation: CAISDETGGSYNEQFF.

For this clonotype: This may come from a read error, since a much larger clone is one base off. The chain combines TRBV20-1 with TRBJ1-2, with 8 bases fitting TRBD1. In germline, CDR1 is DFQATT, CDR2 SNEGSKA (reference sequence). V was pared by 4 bases and J by 3 bases, with 7 bases of the junction left unmatched. The CDR3 is 14 residues long. The CDR3 loop reads CSAKSRDRYYGYTF. As DNA, the CDR3 is TGCAGTGCTAAGAGCCGGGACAGGTACTATGGCTACACCTTC.

The chain combines TRBV5-1 with TRBJ2-1; 8 positions agree with TRBD1. Germline lookup yields CDR1 SGHRS and CDR2 YFSETQ. This CDR3 is 13 amino acids long. The J segment lost 7 bases and the V segment lost 4 bases, leaving 4 bases of the junction unmatched. The CDR3 region has the DNA TGCGCCAGCAGCGGGACAGGCGATAATGAGCAGTTCTTC. Protein: CASSGTGDNEQFF.